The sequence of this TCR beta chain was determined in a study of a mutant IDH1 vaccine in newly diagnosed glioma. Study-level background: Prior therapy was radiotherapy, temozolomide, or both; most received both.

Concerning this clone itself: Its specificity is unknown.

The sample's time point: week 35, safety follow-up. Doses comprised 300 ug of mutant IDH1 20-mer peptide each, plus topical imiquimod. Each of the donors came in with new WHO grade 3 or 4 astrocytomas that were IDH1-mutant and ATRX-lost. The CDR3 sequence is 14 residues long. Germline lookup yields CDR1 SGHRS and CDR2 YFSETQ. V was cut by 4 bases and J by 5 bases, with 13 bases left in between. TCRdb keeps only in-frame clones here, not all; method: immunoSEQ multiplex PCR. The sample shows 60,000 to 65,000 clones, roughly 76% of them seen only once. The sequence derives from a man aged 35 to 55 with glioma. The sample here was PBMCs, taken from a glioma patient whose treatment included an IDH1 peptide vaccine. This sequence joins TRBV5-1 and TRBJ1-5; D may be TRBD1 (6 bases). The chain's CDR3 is CASSLVGADQPQHF. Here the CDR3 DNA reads TGCGCCAGCAGCCTGGTGGGGGCTGATCAGCCCCAGCATTTT.